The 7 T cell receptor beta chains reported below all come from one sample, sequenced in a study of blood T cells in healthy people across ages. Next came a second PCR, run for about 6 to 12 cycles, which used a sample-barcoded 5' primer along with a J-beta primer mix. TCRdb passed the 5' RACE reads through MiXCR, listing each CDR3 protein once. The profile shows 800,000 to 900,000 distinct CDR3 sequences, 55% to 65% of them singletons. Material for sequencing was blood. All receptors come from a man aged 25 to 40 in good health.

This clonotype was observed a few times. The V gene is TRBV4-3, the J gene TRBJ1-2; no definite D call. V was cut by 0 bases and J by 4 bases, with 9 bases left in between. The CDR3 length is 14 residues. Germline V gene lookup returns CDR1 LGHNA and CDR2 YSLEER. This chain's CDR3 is CASSQDDGIYGYTF. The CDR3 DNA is TGCGCCAGCAGCCAAGATGACGGGATCTATGGCTACACCTTC.

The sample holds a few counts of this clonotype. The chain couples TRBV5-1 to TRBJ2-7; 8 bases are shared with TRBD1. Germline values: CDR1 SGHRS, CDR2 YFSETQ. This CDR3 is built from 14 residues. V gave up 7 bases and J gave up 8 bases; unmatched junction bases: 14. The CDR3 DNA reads TGCGCCAGCCGCACCGGGACAGGTGCTAGGCAGCAGTACTTC. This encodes CASRTGTGARQQYF.

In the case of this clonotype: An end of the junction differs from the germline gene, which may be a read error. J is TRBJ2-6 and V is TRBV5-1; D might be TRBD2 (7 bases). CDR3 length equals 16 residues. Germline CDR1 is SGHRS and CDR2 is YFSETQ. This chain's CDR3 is CASTSGGFSGTNVLTF. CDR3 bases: TGCGCCAGCACCTCGGGGGGCTTCTCTGGGACCAACGTCCTGACTTTC.

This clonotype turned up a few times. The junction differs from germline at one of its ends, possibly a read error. The DNA of the CDR3 is TGTGCCGGGAGCGGCTCTGGGGCCAACGTCCTGACTTTC. It translates to CAGSGSGANVLTF. This chain connects TRBV30 to TRBJ2-6; perhaps TRBD2 as D (5 bases). Germline CDR1 GTSNPN, CDR2 SVGIG (reference sequence). There are 13 residues in the CDR3. Filled out from reference TRBV30 and TRBJ2-6, the complete variable domain reads SQTIHQWPATLVQPVGSPLSLECTVEGTSNPNLYWYRQAAGRGLQLLFYSVGIGQISSEVPQNLSASRPQDRQFILSSKKLLLSDSGFYLCAGSGSGANVLTFGAGSRLTVL.

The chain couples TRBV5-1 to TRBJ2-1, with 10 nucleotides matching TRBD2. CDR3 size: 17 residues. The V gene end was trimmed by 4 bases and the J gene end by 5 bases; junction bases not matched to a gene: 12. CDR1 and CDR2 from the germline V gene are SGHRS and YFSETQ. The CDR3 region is CASSAALSTSGDNEQFF. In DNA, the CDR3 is TGCGCCAGCAGCGCGGCCCTTTCCACTAGCGGGGACAATGAGCAGTTCTTC.

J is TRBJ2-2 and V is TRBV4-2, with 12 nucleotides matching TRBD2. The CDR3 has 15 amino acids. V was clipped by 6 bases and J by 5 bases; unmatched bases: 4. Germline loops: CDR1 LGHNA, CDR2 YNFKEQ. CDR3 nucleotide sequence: TGTGCCAGCAGTTTTACTAGCGGGGGGACCGGGGAGCTGTTTTTT. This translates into CASSFTSGGTGELFF.

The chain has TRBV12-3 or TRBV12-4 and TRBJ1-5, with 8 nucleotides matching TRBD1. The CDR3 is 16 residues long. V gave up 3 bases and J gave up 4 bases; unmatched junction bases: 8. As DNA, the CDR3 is TGTGCCAGCAGTTTCGGACAGGGTGACTTGAATCAGCCCCAGCATTTT. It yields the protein CASSFGQGDLNQPQHF.